This is a list of T cell receptor beta chains from one sample in a study of T cells after yellow fever vaccination. TCRdb ran MiXCR on the 5' RACE reads and lists one entry per CDR3 protein. This table holds 310,000 or so distinct CDR3 sequences, around 6.8% found once. The specimen comprised PBMCs, sampled roughly 46 days after the first yellow fever vaccination. Receptor source: a man younger than 35 who received the YFV17D yellow fever vaccine. The CDR3 runs from the conserved cysteine through the conserved F or W. A clone size is listed for some rows: how often the clone was seen (once, few, many), or a class if it is expanded.

v_call	j_call	clone_size	cdr3_aa
TRBV6-2/TRBV6-3	TRBJ1-5	many	CASSPTGGRWQPQHF
TRBV6-6	TRBJ1-5	few	CASSGQDNQPQHF
TRBV29-1	TRBJ2-3	NA	CSGKGPLGTDTQYF
TRBV6-4	TRBJ1-2	many	CASNHRENYGYTF
TRBV7-9	TRBJ2-7	many	CASSFGRGDVYEQYF
TRBV7-9	TRBJ2-2	NA	CASSLFGSSTGELFF
TRBV20-1	TRBJ1-2	NA	CSARSDGNYGYTF
TRBV4-1	TRBJ2-4	NA	CASSQVVGSAKNIQYF
TRBV9	TRBJ1-1	NA	CASSVDLVREAFF
TRBV27	TRBJ1-2	NA	CASTQPGTGEDENYGYTF
TRBV7-6	TRBJ2-1	NA	CASSPLGRIFNEQFF
TRBV7-2	TRBJ1-6	few	CASSRGAAGKPLHF
TRBV10-3	TRBJ2-1	NA	CAISSSGTGGLNEQFF
TRBV4-3	TRBJ2-7	many	CASSQLATSSYEQYF
TRBV12-3/TRBV12-4	TRBJ1-5	many	CASSLRGISQPQHF
TRBV5-4	TRBJ1-4	few	CASSLRTAEKLFF
TRBV7-9	TRBJ2-3	many	CASSLLDRGADTQYF
TRBV5-1	TRBJ2-2	medium-sized	CASSSNGANANTGELFF
TRBV18	TRBJ2-7	few	CASSPESSYEQYF
TRBV5-8	TRBJ2-1	many	CASSLGTTKDDEQFF
TRBV5-1	TRBJ2-7	many	CASSVTGLGSYEQYF
TRBV20-1	TRBJ1-2	few	CSAPGPPNYGYTF
TRBV5-1	TRBJ2-5	NA	CASSQLTSGPQETQYF
TRBV20-1	TRBJ2-1	many	CSAGQGARNEQFF
TRBV15	TRBJ1-1	NA	CATSRDSAGLPEAFF
TRBV7-9	TRBJ1-2	NA	CASSPPATENYGYTF
TRBV5-1	TRBJ2-5	NA	CASRLKGTAETQYF
TRBV12-3/TRBV12-4	TRBJ2-3	many	CASVRARTQYF
TRBV5-1	TRBJ2-3	few	CASSFFTTDTQYF
TRBV3-1	TRBJ2-5	few	CASKRLAGGETQYF
TRBV9	TRBJ2-3	NA	CASTQGSGGRADTQYF
TRBV6-2/TRBV6-3	TRBJ2-3	NA	CASSYESGGTTDTQYF